This TCR beta chain was identified in a study of T cell responses to AZD1222 COVID-19 vaccine. Study-wide results and limits: Vaccination with two AZD1222 doses was followed by a rise in Spike-specific TCR breadth and depth. At 160-218 and 743-854, vaccine-associated CD4 TCRs were dominant, and they spanned spike. Clonal diversity may have been underestimated in mostly white British donors. Of the AZD1222 recipients, only 6 or 7 were seropositive at baseline.

A remark on this clone: The antigen remains unidentified.

Clones were read by immunoSEQ multiplex PCR, and TCRdb kept only the in-frame ones, dropping some. Of more than 140,000 clones in the sample, more than 70% were seen once. The CDR3 has 14 amino acids. The V gene's germline CDR1 is MNHNS and CDR2 SASEGT. V was shortened by 3 bases and J by 2 bases, with 11 bases between the two germline ends. The chain couples TRBV6-1 to TRBJ2-7, with a possible D match to TRBD1 (6 bases). The sequence was obtained from an adult in good health. Sequencing was performed on peripheral blood, taken on day 0 of MenACWY control vaccination. CDR3 sequence reads: CASSDYEGAYEQYF. For the CDR3, the DNA is TGTGCCAGCAGTGATTATGAGGGGGCCTACGAGCAGTACTTC.